The entry that follows covers one T cell receptor beta chain sequence. Produced via immunoSEQ multiplex PCR; TCRdb's table is partial and in-frame only. The data show around 310,000 clones, 70% to 90% seen once. The data are from a study of blood T cell repertoires in COVID-19. Germline V CDR1 and CDR2: SEHNR, FQNEAQ (reference sequence). This CDR3 comprises 14 residues. V shed 1 base and J shed 3 bases, with 10 bases lying between them. The TCR originated in a woman aged 45-65 years with active or convalescent COVID-19. The sample was peripheral blood. The chain has TRBV7-9 and TRBJ2-7; no clear D gene. The CDR3 DNA sequence: TGTGCCAGCAGCTTAGATCAAGGCGGCTACGAGCAGTACTTC. Its protein product is CASSLDQGGYEQYF.